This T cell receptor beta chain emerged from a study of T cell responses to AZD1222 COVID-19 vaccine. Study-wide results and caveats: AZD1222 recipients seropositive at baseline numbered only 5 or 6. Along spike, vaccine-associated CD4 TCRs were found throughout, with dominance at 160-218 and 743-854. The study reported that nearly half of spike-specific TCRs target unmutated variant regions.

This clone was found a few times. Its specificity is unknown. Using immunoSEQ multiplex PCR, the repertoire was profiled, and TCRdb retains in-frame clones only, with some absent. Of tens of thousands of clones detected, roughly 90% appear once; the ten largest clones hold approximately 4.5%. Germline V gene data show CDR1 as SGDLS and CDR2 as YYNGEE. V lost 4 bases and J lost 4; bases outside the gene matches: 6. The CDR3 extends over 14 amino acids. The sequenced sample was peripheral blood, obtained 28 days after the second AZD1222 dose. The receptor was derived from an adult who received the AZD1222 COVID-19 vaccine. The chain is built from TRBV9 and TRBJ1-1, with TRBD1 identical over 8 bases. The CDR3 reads CASSSGQGATEAFF. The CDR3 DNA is TGTGCCAGCAGCTCCGGACAGGGCGCCACTGAAGCTTTCTTT.